Presented here are 11 T cell receptor beta chains from one specimen sequenced in a study of blood T cell repertoires in COVID-19. The repertoire was sequenced with immunoSEQ multiplex PCR; TCRdb's copy has only in-frame clones and lacks some. In the table there are 150,000 or so clones, just under 85% of which are singletons. The sequencing input was PBMCs or T cells enriched from blood (not recorded which). The receptors here all came from a man in his fifties or sixties who had recovered from COVID-19.

In this sample, this clone turned up once. V usage is TRBV28 and J usage is TRBJ1-2, with D perhaps matching TRBD1 (5 bases). CDR1 is MDHEN, CDR2 SYDVKM, per germline. CDR3 length: 13 amino acids. With 4 bases removed from V and 5 bases from J, the gap between germline ends came to 11 bases. In nucleotides, the CDR3 is TGTGCCAGCAGTTCCCCGGACATTTATGGCTACACCTTC. It is translated as CASSSPDIYGYTF.

The CDR3 is CASSLVQPNSPLHF. In nucleotides, the CDR3 is TGTGCCAGCAGCTTAGTACAGCCCAATTCACCCCTCCACTTT. V and J are TRBV7-2 and TRBJ1-6, with D uncertain. Germline-derived CDR1 and CDR2 are SGHTA and FQGNSA. V lost 1 base and J lost 7, with 8 bases in between. CDR3 length: 14 amino acids.

This clone has a single count. The V gene is TRBV7-9, the J gene TRBJ2-7, with 7 positions matching TRBD2. Germline-derived CDR1 and CDR2 are SEHNR and FQNEAQ (reference sequence). The CDR3 contains 14 residues. Germline trimming cut 3 bases from V and 0 bases from J; bases unmatched to any gene: 2. The CDR3 here is CASSFGGSSYEQYF. CDR3 nucleotide sequence: TGTGCCAGCAGCTTCGGGGGGAGCTCCTACGAGCAGTACTTC.

This chain uses TRBV24-1 with TRBJ1-1; D gene uncertain. Germline V gene lookup returns CDR1 KGHDR and CDR2 SFDVKD. Between the trimmed V and J ends, which lost 0 bases and 5 bases, there was a span of 6 bases. CDR3 size: 13 residues. The CDR3 loop reads CATSDLEGTEAFF. For the CDR3, the DNA is TGTGCCACCAGTGATTTGGAGGGAACTGAAGCTTTCTTT.

V gene TRBV5-1 combines with J gene TRBJ2-2; 9 positions match TRBD2. The CDR3 runs to 15 residues. V lost 0 bases to trimming and J lost 7 bases; unmatched junction nucleotides: 4. Germline CDR1 and CDR2: SGHRS and YFSETQ. CDR3 in amino acids: CASSLELAGIGELFF. CDR3 nucleotides: TGCGCCAGCAGCTTGGAGCTAGCGGGGATCGGGGAGCTGTTTTTT. Drawing the rest from reference TRBV5-1 and TRBJ2-2, the complete variable domain is KAGVTQTPRYLIKTRGQQVTLSCSPISGHRSVSWYQQTPGQGLQFLFEYFSETQRNKGNFPGRFSGRQFSNSRSEMNVSTLELGDSALYLCASSLELAGIGELFFGEGSRLTVL.

The chain links TRBV7-9 to TRBJ1-6; 9 nucleotides match TRBD1. Germline V lookup: CDR1 SEHNR, CDR2 FQNEAQ (reference sequence). The length of the CDR3 is 15 residues. The junction had 5 bases not matched to a gene; V was cut back by 5 bases and J by 6 bases. CDR3 region: CASSRRQGGNSPLHF. CDR3 sequence (DNA): TGTGCCAGCAGCAGACGACAGGGGGGTAATTCACCCCTCCACTTT.

V is TRBV29-1 and J is TRBJ2-7, with a weak D call TRBD1 (5 bases). This CDR3 spans 13 amino acids. Germline V gives CDR1 SQVTM, CDR2 ANQGSEA. Trimming stripped 4 bases from V and 3 bases from J, with 13 bases between. In nucleotides, the CDR3 is TGCAGCGTTGCGAATCTGCAGGGCTACGAGCAGTACTTC. Protein: CSVANLQGYEQYF.

The chain employs TRBV9 and TRBJ1-2; 7 positions agree with TRBD1. Per germline, CDR1 SGDLS and CDR2 YYNGEE. Trimming took 0 bases from V and 0 from J; bases not matched to a gene: 8. This CDR3 spans 17 amino acids. The CDR3 DNA follows: TGTGCCAGCAGCGTAGGAGCAGGGACAGATACTAACTATGGCTACACCTTC. Protein: CASSVGAGTDTNYGYTF.

The rearrangement joins TRBV27 to TRBJ2-2; 11 positions match TRBD1. V was clipped by 4 bases and J by 4 bases; unmatched bases: 5. The CDR3 covers 16 residues. Germline V gene lookup returns CDR1 MNHEY and CDR2 SMNVEV (reference sequence). The CDR3 bases are TGTGCCAGCAGTTGGACAGGGGGCGGTAGCACCGGGGAGCTGTTTTTT. Translated: CASSWTGGGSTGELFF.

The V gene is TRBV5-1, the J gene TRBJ2-5; 11 bases agree with TRBD2. Trimming took 3 bases from V and 1 from J; bases not matched to a gene: 8. This CDR3 spans 17 amino acids. Germline assignment: CDR1 SGHRS and CDR2 YFSETQ. CDR3 nucleotides: TGCGCCAGCAGCTCCGAACTAGCGGGGGCACCCCAAGAGACCCAGTACTTC. It codes for CASSSELAGAPQETQYF. Using reference TRBV5-1 and TRBJ2-5 for the parts outside the CDR3, the full variable domain is KAGVTQTPRYLIKTRGQQVTLSCSPISGHRSVSWYQQTPGQGLQFLFEYFSETQRNKGNFPGRFSGRQFSNSRSEMNVSTLELGDSALYLCASSSELAGAPQETQYFGPGTRLLVL.

This chain uses TRBV7-2 with TRBJ1-1, with a possible D match to TRBD1 (6 bases). V was cut by 4 bases and J by 0 bases, with 15 bases left in between. The germline CDR1 and CDR2 sequences are SGHTA and FQGNSA. This CDR3 is built from 16 residues. CDR3: CASSYKGQTLNTEAFF. For the CDR3, the DNA is TGTGCCAGCAGCTACAAAGGACAGACTTTGAACACTGAAGCTTTCTTT.